This TCR beta chain comes out of a study of shared clonotypes between healthy human individuals. Repertoires were generated with immunoSEQ multiplex PCR, while TCRdb's copy carries only in-frame clones and drops some. The sample has about 2.3 million clones; 90% to 95% are singletons. CDR1 is SQVTM, CDR2 ANQGSEA, per germline. CDR3 length: 12 amino acids. V lost 2 bases to trimming and J lost 4 bases, with 8 bases between them. The receptor was isolated from a man younger than 35 in good health. Some clones in this sample may be carry-over from other donors' samples. Sequenced input: naive CD4+ T cells from PBMCs. Subset of the sample: CD45RA+ positively selected. This chain uses TRBV29-1 with TRBJ1-2; D call uncertain. CDR3 amino acids: CSVEKSRYGYTF. CDR3 bases: TGCAGCGTTGAAAAGTCCCGCTATGGCTACACCTTC.